This TCR beta chain appears in the sequencing data of a study of blood T cell repertoires in COVID-19. Germline trimming cut 2 bases from V and 6 bases from J; bases unmatched to any gene: 4. From germline, CDR1 is LNHDA and CDR2 SQIVND (reference sequence). The CDR3 loop spans 14 amino acids. Only in-frame clones appear in the TCRdb table, and some are missing; sequencing was by immunoSEQ multiplex PCR. Among about 320,000 clones listed, around 88% were seen once. The chain links TRBV19 to TRBJ1-5, with 7 bases fitting TRBD1. Material for sequencing was peripheral blood. The receptor was derived from a woman aged 50 to 60 with acute or convalescent COVID-19. The CDR3, as DNA: TGTGCCAGTAGTATAAACACAGGGGCTCAGCCCCAGCATTTT. This translates into CASSINTGAQPQHF.